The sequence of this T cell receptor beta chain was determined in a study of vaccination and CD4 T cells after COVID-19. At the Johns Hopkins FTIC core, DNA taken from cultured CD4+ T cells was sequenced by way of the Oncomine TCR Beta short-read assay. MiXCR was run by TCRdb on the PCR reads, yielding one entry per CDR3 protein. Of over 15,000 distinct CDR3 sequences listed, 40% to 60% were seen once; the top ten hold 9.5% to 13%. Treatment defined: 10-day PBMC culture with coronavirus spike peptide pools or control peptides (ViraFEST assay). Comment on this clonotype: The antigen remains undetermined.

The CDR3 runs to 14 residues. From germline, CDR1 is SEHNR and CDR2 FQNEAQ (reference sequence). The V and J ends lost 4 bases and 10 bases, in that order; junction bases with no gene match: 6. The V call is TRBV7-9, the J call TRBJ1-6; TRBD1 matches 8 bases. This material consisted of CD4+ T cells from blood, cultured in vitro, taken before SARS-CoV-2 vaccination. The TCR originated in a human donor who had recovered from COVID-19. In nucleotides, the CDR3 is TGTGCCAGCAGCTCAGGACAGGGAAACTCACCCCTCCACTTT. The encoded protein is CASSSGQGNSPLHF. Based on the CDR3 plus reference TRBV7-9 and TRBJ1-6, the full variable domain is DTGVSQNPRHKITKRGQNVTFRCDPISEHNRLYWYRQTLGQGPEFLTYFQNEAQLEKSRLLSDRFSAERPKGSFSTLEIQRTEQGDSAMYLCASSSGQGNSPLHFGNGTRLTVT.